The entry that follows covers one T cell receptor beta chain sequence. Its recognized antigen is unknown. There are no base qualities to consult, and no much larger clone falls within one base. The record originates from a study of esophageal squamous cell carcinoma under preoperative chemotherapy (dated by TCRdb to 2016 to 2018). The study in broad terms: The study profiled TCR repertoires of both peripheral blood T cells and tumor-infiltrating lymphocytes. The study assessed how paclitaxel-nedaplatin chemotherapy affected T-cell receptor repertoires in patients with esophageal squamous cell carcinoma. The cohort comprised four to six patients with primary esophageal squamous cell carcinoma. Repertoires were compared between samples taken before and after paclitaxel-nedaplatin therapy.

V is clipped by 3 bases and J by 4 bases, and the sequence between their germline boundaries is 10 bases long. Sequences MNHEY (CDR1) and SMNVEV (CDR2) are obtained from the germline V gene (reference sequence). Measured from the cysteine to the phenylalanine, the CDR3 is 14 residues long. The DNA shown is the 42-base CDR3, in frame from base 1. The sample's time point label is to be understood as: before preoperative PTX-NDP chemotherapy. Before surgery, patients were given paclitaxel-nedaplatin as preoperative chemotherapy. What the work shows at the level of the full study, not this receptor alone: After chemotherapy, peripheral T cells showed a significant rise in TCR diversity, whereas tumor-infiltrating lymphocytes did not. Rather than arising solely from local clonal changes, post-treatment tumor-infiltrating lymphocytes appeared to come partly from peripheral T cells that migrated into the tumor. Only 4 or 5 patients with esophageal squamous cell carcinoma were analyzed, making for a small cohort. Clonotype frequencies shifted immediately and substantially under paclitaxel-nedaplatin therapy, and abundant clones were more likely to contract than to amplify.

The library was obtained by PCR. The instrument was a HiSeq X Ten. High-throughput sequencing was used to characterize the TCR repertoires. TCRdb handled the public reads itself, with Q25 trimming in fastp and clone calling in MiXCR, and kept productive beta chains. Under each unique CDR3 protein, matching rows form one entry showing the most common genes and DNA. Counted in this sample were approximately 15,000 distinct CDR3 sequences; roughly 60% of them appeared once. The ten largest clones add up to around 49% of the sample. The source of this sequence is a human donor with esophageal squamous cell carcinoma. The donor label of this sample is uncertain. This sequence uses TRBV27 and TRBJ2-1; no confident D gene assignment can be made. This sample was obtained from a patient given preoperative chemotherapy. Read as DNA, the sequence is TGTGCCAGCAGTTTGTATGTTAGGTACAATGAGCAGTTCTTC. This sequence encodes CASSLYVRYNEQFF.